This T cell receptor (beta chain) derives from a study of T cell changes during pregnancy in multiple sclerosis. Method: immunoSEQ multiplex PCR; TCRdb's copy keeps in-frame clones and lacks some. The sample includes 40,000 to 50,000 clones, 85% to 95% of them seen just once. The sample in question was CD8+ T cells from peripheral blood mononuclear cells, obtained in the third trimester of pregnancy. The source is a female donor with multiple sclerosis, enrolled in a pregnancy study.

The DNA of the CDR3 is TGTGCCAGCAGCTTGGCCCCCGTCACGGCAGGGGAGAGTGGCTACACCTTC. Protein sequence: CASSLAPVTAGESGYTF. J is TRBJ1-2 and V is TRBV5-4, with D perhaps TRBD1 (6 bases). There are 17 residues in the CDR3. The V and J ends lost 0 bases and 7 bases respectively, with 22 bases between them. The germline gives CDR1 SGHNT, CDR2 YYREEE (reference sequence).